A single sample is the source of the 18 T cell receptor beta chains below, sequenced in a study of T-cell reconstitution after alpha-beta-depleted transplantation in children. The authors prepared the TCRbeta library with unique molecular identifiers. MiXCR was run by TCRdb on the PCR reads, yielding one entry per CDR3 protein. The sample has hundreds of thousands of distinct CDR3 sequences; approximately 17% are singletons. The material sequenced was PBMCs, mostly from graft donor cells, taken 360 days after TCRalphabeta/CD19-depleted stem cell transplant. These receptor sequences come from a male patient aged 2 to 10 who had a stem cell transplant for acute lymphoblastic leukemia, so the T cells may come from the graft donor.

This clonotype came up a few times. The DNA of the CDR3 is TGTGCCAGCAGCCCCAGTCAAGAGACCCAGTACTTC. Translation: CASSPSQETQYF. The rearrangement joins TRBV6-5 to TRBJ2-5; no firm D call. This CDR3 has 12 residues. The V end lost 6 bases, the J end lost 2 bases, and 7 bases lay between the germline ends. Germline V lookup: CDR1 MNHEY, CDR2 SVGAGI.

CDR3 nucleotide sequence: TGCGCCAGCAGCCAAGATTTGATCATCGGCACCGGGGAGCTGTTTTTT. As protein: CASSQDLIIGTGELFF. The rearrangement uses TRBV4-3 and TRBJ2-2; D is uncertain. Germline loops: CDR1 LGHNA, CDR2 YSLEER. The CDR3 runs to 16 residues. Deletions cut 0 bases from V and 4 bases from J, with 12 bases between.

This clonotype was recorded a few times. V usage is TRBV7-2 and J usage is TRBJ2-2, with D perhaps matching TRBD1 (5 bases). The CDR3 totals 15 residues. From germline, CDR1 is SGHTA and CDR2 FQGNSA. Trimming cost V 4 bases and J 0 bases, with 9 bases left between them. The CDR3 DNA follows: TGTGCCAGCAGCTCCCAGGGTTCGAACACCGGGGAGCTGTTTTTT. Its protein product is CASSSQGSNTGELFF.

In this sample, this clonotype turned up many times. This chain joins TRBV6-2 or TRBV6-3 and TRBJ1-4; no definite D call. Germline V gene sequence: CDR1 MNHEY, CDR2 SVGEGT. Trimming cost V 5 bases and J 0 bases, with 10 bases left between them. The CDR3 has 15 amino acids. The CDR3 here is CASSLRRATNEKLFF. In nucleotides, the CDR3 is TGTGCCAGCAGTCTGCGACGGGCAACTAATGAAAAACTGTTTTTT.

The chain is built from TRBV2 and TRBJ2-5; D is possibly TRBD1 (6 bases). Trimming removed 4 bases from V and 9 bases from J, with 18 bases in between. This CDR3 comprises 14 residues. Germline CDR1 is SNHLY and CDR2 is FYNNEI. CDR3 loop: CASSAAINRVSQYF. In DNA, the CDR3 is TGTGCCAGCAGTGCCGCGATAAACAGGGTGTCCCAGTACTTC. Supplemented by reference TRBV2 and TRBJ2-5, the full variable domain reads EPEVTQTPSHQVTQMGQEVILRCVPISNHLYFYWYRQILGQKVEFLVSFYNNEISEKSEIFDDQFSVERPDGSNFTLKIRSTKLEDSAMYFCASSAAINRVSQYFGPGTRLLVL.

J is TRBJ2-1 and V is TRBV6-5; 9 bases align to TRBD1. This CDR3 is built from 16 residues. The V segment lost 1 base and the J segment 2 bases; nucleotides outside the gene matches: 3. Germline V lookup: CDR1 MNHEY, CDR2 SVGAGI. CDR3 region: CASSYFRTGAYNEQFF. CDR3 DNA: TGTGCCAGCAGTTACTTTCGGACAGGGGCCTACAATGAGCAGTTCTTC.

The chain combines TRBV12-3 or TRBV12-4 with TRBJ2-7; D remains unclear. The V gene lost 1 base and the J gene lost 6 bases, with 10 bases spanning the gap. The length of the CDR3 is 13 residues. The CDR3 nucleotides are TGTGCCAGCAGTTTAGACACCCGTCGCGAGCAGTACTTC. Its translation: CASSLDTRREQYF.

This chain links TRBV19 with TRBJ1-5; D gene ambiguous. The germline gives CDR1 LNHDA, CDR2 SQIVND (reference sequence). This CDR3 has 12 residues. Between the trimmed V and J ends, which lost 4 bases and 4 bases, there was a span of 5 bases. CDR3 nucleotide sequence: TGTGCCAGTAGTAAAGGGAATCAGCCCCAGCATTTT. Translation: CASSKGNQPQHF.

V gene TRBV20-1 combines with J gene TRBJ1-1; D is unclear. The germline V and J ends were trimmed by 2 bases and 6 bases, with 1 base remaining between them. The CDR3 is 9 amino acids. CDR1 and CDR2 (germline): DFQATT, SNEGSKA (reference sequence). In DNA, the CDR3 is TGCAGTGCTAGATCTGAAGCTTTCTTT. It translates to CSARSEAFF.

The chain's CDR3 is CATSEPGQGNEQFF. In DNA, the CDR3 is TGTGCCACCAGCGAACCGGGACAGGGCAATGAGCAGTTCTTC. The chain uses TRBV15 and TRBJ2-1, with 9 bases matching TRBD1. The junction had 5 bases not matched to a gene; V was cut back by 5 bases and J by 6 bases. Looked up from germline, CDR1 is LNHNV and CDR2 is YYDKDF (reference sequence). The CDR3 consists of 14 residues.

This clonotype was observed many times. The chain uses TRBV30 and TRBJ1-6, with 8 nucleotides matching TRBD1. CDR1 and CDR2 from the germline V gene are GTSNPN and SVGIG (reference sequence). CDR3 length equals 16 residues. V shed 0 bases and J 7 bases; nucleotides not matched to a gene: 8. The CDR3 DNA follows: TGTGCCTGGAGTGTACGATACAGGGGGACGAATTCACCCCTCCACTTT. Protein: CAWSVRYRGTNSPLHF.

This clonotype was seen only a few times. V gene TRBV5-1 combines with J gene TRBJ2-5; 8 nucleotides align to TRBD2. The CDR3 sequence is 18 residues long. The germline V gene encodes CDR1 SGHRS and CDR2 YFSETQ. Trimming at V came to 2 bases and at J to 2 bases, leaving 14 bases not matched to a gene. The CDR3 here is CASSFNPRPLAAQETQYF. CDR3 in DNA: TGCGCCAGCAGCTTCAACCCCCGGCCACTAGCGGCGCAAGAGACCCAGTACTTC.

V usage is TRBV5-6 and J usage is TRBJ1-1; a weak D match, TRBD1 (6 bases). Germline V gene data show CDR1 as SGHDT and CDR2 as YYEEEE. This CDR3 has 13 amino acids. V was cut by 3 bases and J by 5 bases, with 11 bases left in between. The CDR3, as DNA: TGTGCCAGCAGCTCCGGGACAAGAACTGAAGCTTTCTTT. This encodes CASSSGTRTEAFF.

The V call is TRBV7-2, the J call TRBJ2-7, with D possibly TRBD2 on 6 matching bases. Germline CDR1 is SGHTA and CDR2 is FQGNSA. The germline V and J ends were trimmed by 6 bases and 5 bases, with 23 bases remaining between them. The CDR3 consists of 16 residues. The CDR3 reads CASSRTPGEILDEQYF. Written as DNA, the CDR3 is TGTGCCAGCAGTCGTACCCCGGGGGAAATCTTGGACGAGCAGTACTTC.

The chain links TRBV20-1 to TRBJ2-1; tentative D call: TRBD1 (6 bases). The V and J ends lost 5 bases and 5 bases respectively, with 10 bases between them. The CDR3 runs to 12 residues. From germline, CDR1 is DFQATT and CDR2 SNEGSKA (reference sequence). The CDR3 region is CSAGPGDNEQFF. The DNA of the CDR3 is TGCAGTGCTGGACCAGGGGACAATGAGCAGTTCTTC.

The chain carries TRBV11-2 and TRBJ2-5; D remains ambiguous. The CDR3 extends over 15 amino acids. Germline loops: CDR1 SGHAT, CDR2 FQNNGV. With 5 bases removed from V and 2 bases from J, the gap between germline ends came to 15 bases. CDR3 in DNA: TGTGCCAGCAGCCCAAGCGTAGAGGTACAAGAGACCCAGTACTTC. It codes for CASSPSVEVQETQYF.

The table lists this clonotype with many counts. This chain links TRBV3-1 with TRBJ2-2, with 10 bases aligning to TRBD2. J was trimmed by 6 bases and V by 1 base; bases with no gene match: 5. CDR1 and CDR2 from the germline V gene are LGHDT and YNNKEL (reference sequence). CDR3 length: 16 amino acids. The DNA for the CDR3 is TGTGCCAGCAGCCAAGGTCCGGGACTAGCGTCCGGGGAGCTGTTTTTT. Its protein product is CASSQGPGLASGELFF.

The chain links TRBV5-6 to TRBJ1-2; 10 bases match TRBD1. The CDR3 covers 14 residues. Germline V gives CDR1 SGHDT, CDR2 YYEEEE. V lost 3 bases and J lost 5; bases outside the gene matches: 4. The DNA of the CDR3 is TGTGCCAGCAGCTCCGGGACAGGGGTGTATGGCTACACCTTC. Translated, it gives CASSSGTGVYGYTF.